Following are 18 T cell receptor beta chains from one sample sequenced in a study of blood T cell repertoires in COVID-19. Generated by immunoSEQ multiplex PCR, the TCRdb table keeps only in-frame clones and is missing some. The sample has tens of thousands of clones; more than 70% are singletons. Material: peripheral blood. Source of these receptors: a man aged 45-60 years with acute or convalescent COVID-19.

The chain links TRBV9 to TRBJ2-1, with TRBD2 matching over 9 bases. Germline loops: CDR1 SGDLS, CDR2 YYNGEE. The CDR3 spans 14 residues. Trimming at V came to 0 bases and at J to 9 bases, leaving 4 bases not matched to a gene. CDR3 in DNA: TGTGCCAGCAGCGTAGGGCTAGCGGGACCTGAGCAGTTCTTC. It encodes CASSVGLAGPEQFF.

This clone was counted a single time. CDR3 coding DNA: TGTGCCAGTAACGGGGACAGGGGGGCCTACAATGAGCAGTTCTTC. Protein: CASNGDRGAYNEQFF. The chain joins TRBV19 to TRBJ2-1; 11 nucleotides agree with TRBD1. Losses at the gene ends were 7 bases for V and 2 bases for J; bases not matched to a gene: 4. Germline V gene sequence: CDR1 LNHDA, CDR2 SQIVND (reference sequence). There are 15 residues in the CDR3.

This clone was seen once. CDR3 coding DNA: TGTGCCAGCAGTACGGCCGGGGGGGATACGCAGTATTTT. Its translation is CASSTAGGDTQYF. The chain recombines TRBV6-5 with TRBJ2-3; 7 bases are a match to TRBD2. Looked up from germline, CDR1 is MNHEY and CDR2 is SVGAGI. Trimming took 5 bases from V and 6 from J; bases not matched to a gene: 5. The CDR3 spans 13 residues.

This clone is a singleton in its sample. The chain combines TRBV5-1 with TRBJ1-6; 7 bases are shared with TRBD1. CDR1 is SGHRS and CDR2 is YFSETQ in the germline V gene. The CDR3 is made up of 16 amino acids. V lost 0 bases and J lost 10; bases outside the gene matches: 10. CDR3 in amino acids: CASSLGGYRGGSPLHF. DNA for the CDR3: TGCGCCAGCAGCTTGGGGGGTTACAGGGGCGGCTCACCCCTCCACTTT. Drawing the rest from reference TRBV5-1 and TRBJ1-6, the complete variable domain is KAGVTQTPRYLIKTRGQQVTLSCSPISGHRSVSWYQQTPGQGLQFLFEYFSETQRNKGNFPGRFSGRQFSNSRSEMNVSTLELGDSALYLCASSLGGYRGGSPLHFGNGTRLTVT.

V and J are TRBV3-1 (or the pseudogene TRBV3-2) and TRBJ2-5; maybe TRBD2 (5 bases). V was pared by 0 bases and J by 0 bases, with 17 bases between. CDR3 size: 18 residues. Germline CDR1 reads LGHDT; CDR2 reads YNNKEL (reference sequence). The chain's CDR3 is CASSQDPDSETDQETQYF. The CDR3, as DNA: TGTGCCAGCAGCCAAGATCCGGACTCCGAGACGGACCAAGAGACCCAGTACTTC.

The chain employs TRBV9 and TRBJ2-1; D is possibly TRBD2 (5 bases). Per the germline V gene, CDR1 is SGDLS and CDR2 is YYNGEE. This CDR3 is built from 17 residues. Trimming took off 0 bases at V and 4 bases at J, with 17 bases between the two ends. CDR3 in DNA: TGTGCCAGCAGCGTAGGGGCGGAGGCCAACCCTTACAATGAGCAGTTCTTC. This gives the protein CASSVGAEANPYNEQFF.

CDR3 sequence reads: CASNRMRNTIYF. In DNA, the CDR3 is TGTGCCAGCAACAGGATGCGAAACACCATATATTTT. The chain joins TRBV28 to TRBJ1-3; D might be TRBD1 (5 bases). CDR1 is MDHEN, CDR2 SYDVKM, per germline. V was cut by 7 bases and J by 5 bases, with 9 bases left in between. This CDR3 comprises 12 residues.

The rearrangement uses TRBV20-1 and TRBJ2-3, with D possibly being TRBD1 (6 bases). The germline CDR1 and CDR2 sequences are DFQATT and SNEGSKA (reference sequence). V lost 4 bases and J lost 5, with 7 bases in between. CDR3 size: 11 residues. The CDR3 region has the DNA TGCAGTGCTAACAGGGAAGATACGCAGTATTTT. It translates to CSANREDTQYF.

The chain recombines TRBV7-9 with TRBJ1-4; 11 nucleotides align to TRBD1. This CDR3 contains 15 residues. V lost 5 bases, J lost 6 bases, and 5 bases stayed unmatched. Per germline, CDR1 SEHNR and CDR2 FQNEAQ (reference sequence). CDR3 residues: CASSPTGQGDEKLFF. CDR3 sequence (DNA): TGTGCCAGCAGCCCCACGGGACAGGGGGATGAAAAACTGTTTTTT. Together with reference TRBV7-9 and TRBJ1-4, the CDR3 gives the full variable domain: DTGVSQNPRHKITKRGQNVTFRCDPISEHNRLYWYRQTLGQGPEFLTYFQNEAQLEKSRLLSDRFSAERPKGSFSTLEIQRTEQGDSAMYLCASSPTGQGDEKLFFGSGTQLSVL.

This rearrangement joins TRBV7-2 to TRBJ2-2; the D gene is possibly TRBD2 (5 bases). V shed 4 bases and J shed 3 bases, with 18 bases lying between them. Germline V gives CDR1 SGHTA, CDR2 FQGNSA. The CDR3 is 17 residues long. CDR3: CASSSADEQVDTGELFF. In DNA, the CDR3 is TGTGCCAGCAGCTCAGCGGATGAGCAGGTGGACACCGGGGAGCTGTTTTTT.

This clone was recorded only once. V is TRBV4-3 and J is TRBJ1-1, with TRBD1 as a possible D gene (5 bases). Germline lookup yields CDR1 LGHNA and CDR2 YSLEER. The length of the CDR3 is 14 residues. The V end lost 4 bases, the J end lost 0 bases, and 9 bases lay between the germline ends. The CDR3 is CASSLTAMNTEAFF. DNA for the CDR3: TGCGCCAGCAGCCTGACAGCGATGAACACTGAAGCTTTCTTT.

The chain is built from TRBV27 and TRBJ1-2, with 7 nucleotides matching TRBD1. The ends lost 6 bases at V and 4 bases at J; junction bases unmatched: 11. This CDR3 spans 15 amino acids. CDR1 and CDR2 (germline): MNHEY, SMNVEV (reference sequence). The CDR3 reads CASRILQGNSYGYTF. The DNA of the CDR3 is TGTGCCAGCAGGATATTACAGGGGAATTCCTATGGCTACACCTTC.

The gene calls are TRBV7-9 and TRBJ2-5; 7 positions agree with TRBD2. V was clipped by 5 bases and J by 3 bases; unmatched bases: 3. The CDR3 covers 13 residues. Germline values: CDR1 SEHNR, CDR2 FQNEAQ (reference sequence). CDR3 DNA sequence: TGTGCCAGCAGCCCGCGGGGGAAAGAGACCCAGTACTTC. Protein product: CASSPRGKETQYF. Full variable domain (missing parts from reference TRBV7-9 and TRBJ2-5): DTGVSQNPRHKITKRGQNVTFRCDPISEHNRLYWYRQTLGQGPEFLTYFQNEAQLEKSRLLSDRFSAERPKGSFSTLEIQRTEQGDSAMYLCASSPRGKETQYFGPGTRLLVL.

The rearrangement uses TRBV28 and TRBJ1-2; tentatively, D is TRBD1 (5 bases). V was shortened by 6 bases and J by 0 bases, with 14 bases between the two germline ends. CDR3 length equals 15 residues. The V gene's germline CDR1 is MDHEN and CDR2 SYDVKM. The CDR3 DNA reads TGTGCCAGCAGCGATCCGGCAGGGACTAACTATGGCTACACCTTC. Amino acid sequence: CASSDPAGTNYGYTF.

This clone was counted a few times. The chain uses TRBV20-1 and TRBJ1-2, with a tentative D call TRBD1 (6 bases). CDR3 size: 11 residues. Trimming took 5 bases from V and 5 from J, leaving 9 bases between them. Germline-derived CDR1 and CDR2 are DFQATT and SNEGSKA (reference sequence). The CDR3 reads CSAAGTYGYTF. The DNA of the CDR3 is TGCAGTGCTGCCGGGACATATGGCTACACCTTC.

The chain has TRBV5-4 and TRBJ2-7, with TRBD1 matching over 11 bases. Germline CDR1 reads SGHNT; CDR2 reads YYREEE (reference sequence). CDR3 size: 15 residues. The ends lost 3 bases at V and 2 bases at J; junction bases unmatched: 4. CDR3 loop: CASSSGQGGAYEQYF. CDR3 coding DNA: TGTGCCAGCAGCTCGGGACAGGGGGGCGCCTACGAGCAGTACTTC.

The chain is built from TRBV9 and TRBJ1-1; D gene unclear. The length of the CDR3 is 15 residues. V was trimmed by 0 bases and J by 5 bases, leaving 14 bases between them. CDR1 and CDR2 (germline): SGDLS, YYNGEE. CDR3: CASSVGPGSKTEAFF. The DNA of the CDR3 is TGTGCCAGCAGCGTAGGTCCAGGTAGTAAAACTGAAGCTTTCTTT.

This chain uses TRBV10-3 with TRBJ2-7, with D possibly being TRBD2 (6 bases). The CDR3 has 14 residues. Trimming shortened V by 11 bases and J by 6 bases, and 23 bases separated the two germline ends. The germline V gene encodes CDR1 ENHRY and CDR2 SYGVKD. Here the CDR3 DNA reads TGTGCCTCCCGAGGCGCGAAGGGAGGCACCGAGCAGTACTTC. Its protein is CASRGAKGGTEQYF.